This is a list of T cell receptor beta chains from one sample in a study of blood T cell repertoires in COVID-19. Assay used: immunoSEQ multiplex PCR; TCRdb lists only in-frame clones, some missing. The repertoire holds 300,000 to 400,000 clones, more than 75% seen once, with 2.3% in the top ten. The sample comprised peripheral blood. The receptor source for this set is a woman aged 60 to 75 with COVID-19, enrolled during active disease. Both conserved end residues are part of each CDR3. A D gene is named only where the DNA matches it firmly. Not all rows give a size; the values are once, few, many and, for expanded clones, a class.

CDR3nt: TGCGCCAGCAGCAACAAAACGGGACAGCTGTACAATGAGCAGTTCTTC
CDR3aa: CASSNKTGQLYNEQFF
j_gene: TRBJ2-1
v_gene: TRBV5-1
d_gene: TRBD1
abundance: NA

CDR3nt: TGCGCCAGCAGCCAAGATCCAAGACTACCCTACGAGCAGTACTTC
CDR3aa: CASSQDPRLPYEQYF
j_gene: TRBJ2-7
v_gene: TRBV4-1
d_gene: NA
abundance: NA

CDR3nt: TGTGCCAGCAGCCAAGTCACATTGGGACTAGCGGACACCGGGGAGCTGTTTTTT
CDR3aa: CASSQVTLGLADTGELFF
j_gene: TRBJ2-2
v_gene: TRBV3-1/TRBV3-2
d_gene: TRBD2
abundance: few

CDR3nt: TGCGCCAGCAGCTGGACCGGGACAGGGGTAATAAATCAGCCCCAGCATTTT
CDR3aa: CASSWTGTGVINQPQHF
j_gene: TRBJ1-5
v_gene: TRBV4-1
d_gene: TRBD1
abundance: NA

CDR3nt: TGTGCCAGCAGTACGGACAGGGTTGGTAATTCACCCCTCCACTTT
CDR3aa: CASSTDRVGNSPLHF
j_gene: TRBJ1-6
v_gene: TRBV6-5
d_gene: TRBD1
abundance: NA

CDR3nt: TGCGCCAGCAGCCCCGAGGGGGGGGACATTCAGTACTTC
CDR3aa: CASSPEGGDIQYF
j_gene: TRBJ2-4
v_gene: TRBV5-1
d_gene: NA
abundance: NA

CDR3nt: TGTGCCAGCAGTCTCGGGACTGTCCCTTATAATTCACCCCTCCACTTT
CDR3aa: CASSLGTVPYNSPLHF
j_gene: TRBJ1-6
v_gene: TRBV27
d_gene: NA
abundance: NA

CDR3nt: TGTGCCAGCAGCCCGACTAGCGGGGGACTAAATGAGCAGTTCTTC
CDR3aa: CASSPTSGGLNEQFF
j_gene: TRBJ2-1
v_gene: TRBV7-3
d_gene: TRBD2
abundance: NA

CDR3nt: TGTGCCAGTAAAGGGGGACTAGCGGGGGTATATGAGCAGTTCTTC
CDR3aa: CASKGGLAGVYEQFF
j_gene: TRBJ2-1
v_gene: TRBV19
d_gene: TRBD2
abundance: NA

CDR3nt: TGTGCTAGTGGGCGACAGGGAAACGAGCAGTTCTTC
CDR3aa: CASGRQGNEQFF
j_gene: TRBJ2-1
v_gene: TRBV12-5
d_gene: TRBD1
abundance: few

CDR3nt: TGCAGCGTGGCGGGTGGTGAAAAACTGTTTTTT
CDR3aa: CSVAGGEKLFF
j_gene: TRBJ1-4
v_gene: TRBV29-1
d_gene: NA
abundance: NA

CDR3nt: TGTGCCAGCAGCCAAGATCCCCAGGGGGCTTTCTATGGCTACACCTTC
CDR3aa: CASSQDPQGAFYGYTF
j_gene: TRBJ1-2
v_gene: TRBV4-2
d_gene: TRBD1
abundance: NA

CDR3nt: TGTGCCAGCAATCCTCAGGGGCTTGTCACTGAAGCTTTCTTT
CDR3aa: CASNPQGLVTEAFF
j_gene: TRBJ1-1
v_gene: TRBV2
d_gene: NA
abundance: NA

CDR3nt: TGTGCCAGCAGCTTAAGAGGAGAGGGATGGGATGGCTACACCTTC
CDR3aa: CASSLRGEGWDGYTF
j_gene: TRBJ1-2
v_gene: TRBV7-3
d_gene: NA
abundance: NA

CDR3nt: TGTGCCAGTAGTTTGGACAGGGCTAATTCACCCCTCCACTTT
CDR3aa: CASSLDRANSPLHF
j_gene: TRBJ1-6
v_gene: TRBV6-5
d_gene: TRBD1
abundance: NA

CDR3nt: TGTGCCAGCAGCTTTGGTGGGACAGGGGGTAACTCCTACGAGCAGTACTTC
CDR3aa: CASSFGGTGGNSYEQYF
j_gene: TRBJ2-7
v_gene: TRBV5-4
d_gene: TRBD1
abundance: few

CDR3nt: TGTGCCAGCTCGCTCACAGGGGAGGCAGATACGCAGTATTTT
CDR3aa: CASSLTGEADTQYF
j_gene: TRBJ2-3
v_gene: TRBV18
d_gene: NA
abundance: once

CDR3nt: TGTGCCAGCAGTTTTACAGGGGACGACGAGCAGTACTTC
CDR3aa: CASSFTGDDEQYF
j_gene: TRBJ2-7
v_gene: TRBV12-3/TRBV12-4
d_gene: TRBD1
abundance: NA

CDR3nt: TGTGCCAGCAGTGTAAGGAGCTCTGGAAACACCATATATTTT
CDR3aa: CASSVRSSGNTIYF
j_gene: TRBJ1-3
v_gene: TRBV27
d_gene: NA
abundance: NA

CDR3nt: TGTGCCAGCAGCTTAGGTACCGGGACAGGGTACAATGAGCAGTTCTTC
CDR3aa: CASSLGTGTGYNEQFF
j_gene: TRBJ2-1
v_gene: TRBV7-9
d_gene: TRBD1
abundance: NA

CDR3nt: TGTGCCAGCAGCCAAGGCGCGGGCGGCTATGGCTACACCTTC
CDR3aa: CASSQGAGGYGYTF
j_gene: TRBJ1-2
v_gene: TRBV4-2
d_gene: NA
abundance: few

CDR3nt: TGTGCCAGCAGTTCGGCAGGGAGGGATAATTCACCCCTCCACTTT
CDR3aa: CASSSAGRDNSPLHF
j_gene: TRBJ1-6
v_gene: TRBV6-6
d_gene: NA
abundance: NA

CDR3nt: TGCAGCGTCTGGACAGGGGGAACTGAAAAACTGTTTTTT
CDR3aa: CSVWTGGTEKLFF
j_gene: TRBJ1-4
v_gene: TRBV29-1
d_gene: TRBD1
abundance: NA

CDR3nt: TGTGCCAGCAGCCTGGCGGGACAGAAGAATGAAAAACTGTTTTTT
CDR3aa: CASSLAGQKNEKLFF
j_gene: TRBJ1-4
v_gene: TRBV7-9
d_gene: TRBD1
abundance: NA